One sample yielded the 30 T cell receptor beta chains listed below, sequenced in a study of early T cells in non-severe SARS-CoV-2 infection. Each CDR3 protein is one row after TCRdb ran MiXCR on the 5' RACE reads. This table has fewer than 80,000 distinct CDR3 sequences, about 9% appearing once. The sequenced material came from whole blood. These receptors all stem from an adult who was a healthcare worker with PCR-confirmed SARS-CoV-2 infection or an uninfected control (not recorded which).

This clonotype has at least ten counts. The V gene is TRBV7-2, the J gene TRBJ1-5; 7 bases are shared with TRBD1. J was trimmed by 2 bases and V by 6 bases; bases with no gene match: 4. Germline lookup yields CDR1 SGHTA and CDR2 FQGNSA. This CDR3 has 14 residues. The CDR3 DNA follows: TGTGCCAGCAGACAAACAGGGGGCAATCAGCCCCAGCATTTT. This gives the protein CASRQTGGNQPQHF.

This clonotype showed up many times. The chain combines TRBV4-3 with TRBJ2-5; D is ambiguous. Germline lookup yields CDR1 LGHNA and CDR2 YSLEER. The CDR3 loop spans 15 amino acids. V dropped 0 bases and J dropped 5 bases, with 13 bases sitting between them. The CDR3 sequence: CASSQEGSGDETQYF. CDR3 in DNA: TGCGCCAGCAGCCAAGAGGGTTCAGGTGATGAGACCCAGTACTTC.

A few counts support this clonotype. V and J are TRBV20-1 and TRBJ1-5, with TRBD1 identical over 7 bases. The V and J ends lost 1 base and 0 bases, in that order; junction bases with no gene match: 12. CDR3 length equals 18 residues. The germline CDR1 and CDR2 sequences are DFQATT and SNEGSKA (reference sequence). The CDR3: CSARGRDRVLPSNQPQHF. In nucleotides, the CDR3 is TGCAGTGCTAGAGGCCGTGACAGGGTACTACCTAGCAATCAGCCCCAGCATTTT.

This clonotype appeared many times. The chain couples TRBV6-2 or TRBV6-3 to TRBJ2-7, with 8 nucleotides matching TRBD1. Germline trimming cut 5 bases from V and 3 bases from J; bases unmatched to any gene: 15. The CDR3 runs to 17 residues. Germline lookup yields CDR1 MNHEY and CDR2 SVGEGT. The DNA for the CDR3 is TGTGCCAGCAGTCGTTATGGGACAGGACTGACGGGCTACGAGCAGTACTTC. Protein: CASSRYGTGLTGYEQYF.

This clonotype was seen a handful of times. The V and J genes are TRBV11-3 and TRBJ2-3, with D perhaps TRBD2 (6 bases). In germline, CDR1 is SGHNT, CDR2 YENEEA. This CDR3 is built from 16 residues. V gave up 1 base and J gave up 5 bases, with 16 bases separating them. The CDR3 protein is CASSLGSEGEVDTQYF. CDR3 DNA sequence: TGTGCCAGCAGCTTAGGATCCGAAGGGGAGGTAGATACGCAGTATTTT.

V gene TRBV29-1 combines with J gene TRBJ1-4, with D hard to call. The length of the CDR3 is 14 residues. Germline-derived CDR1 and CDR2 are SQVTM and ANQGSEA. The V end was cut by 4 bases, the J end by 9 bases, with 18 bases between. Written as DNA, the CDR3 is TGCAGCGTTGCCGGGAACCTCCGGAGCAAAAAACTGTTTTTT. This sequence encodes CSVAGNLRSKKLFF.

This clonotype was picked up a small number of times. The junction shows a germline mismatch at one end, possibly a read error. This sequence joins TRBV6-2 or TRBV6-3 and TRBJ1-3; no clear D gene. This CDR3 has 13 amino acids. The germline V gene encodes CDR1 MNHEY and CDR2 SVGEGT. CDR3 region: CASRESSENTIYF. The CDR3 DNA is TGTGCCAGCAGGGAATCCTCTGAAAACACCATATATTTT.

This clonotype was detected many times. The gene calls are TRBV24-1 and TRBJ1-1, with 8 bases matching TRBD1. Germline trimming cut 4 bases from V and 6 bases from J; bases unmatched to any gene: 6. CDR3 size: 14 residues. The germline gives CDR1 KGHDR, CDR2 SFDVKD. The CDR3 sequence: CATSDQGQESEAFF. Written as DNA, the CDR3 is TGTGCCACCAGTGACCAGGGACAGGAATCTGAAGCTTTCTTT.

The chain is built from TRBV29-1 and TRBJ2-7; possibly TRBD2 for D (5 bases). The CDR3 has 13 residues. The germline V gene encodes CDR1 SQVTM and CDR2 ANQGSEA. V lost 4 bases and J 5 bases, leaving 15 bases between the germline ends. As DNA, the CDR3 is TGCAGCGTTGGGACCGGGGTTGGGGACGAGCAGTACTTC. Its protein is CSVGTGVGDEQYF.

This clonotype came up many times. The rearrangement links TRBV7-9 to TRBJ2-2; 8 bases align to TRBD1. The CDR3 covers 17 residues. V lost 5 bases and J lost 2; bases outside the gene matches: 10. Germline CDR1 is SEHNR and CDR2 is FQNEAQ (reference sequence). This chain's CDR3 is CASSPNRDRPNTGELFF. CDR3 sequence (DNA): TGTGCCAGCAGCCCAAACCGGGACAGGCCAAACACCGGGGAGCTGTTTTTT.

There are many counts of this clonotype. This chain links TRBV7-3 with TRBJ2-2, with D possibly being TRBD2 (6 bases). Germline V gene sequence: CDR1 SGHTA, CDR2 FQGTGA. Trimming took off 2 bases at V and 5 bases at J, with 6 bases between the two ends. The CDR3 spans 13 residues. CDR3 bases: TGTGCCAGCAGCTTAGGAGGGACCGGGGAGCTGTTTTTT. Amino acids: CASSLGGTGELFF.

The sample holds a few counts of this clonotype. The CDR3 nucleotides are TGTGCCAGCTCGCAAGCTGACAGGAGAAGCACAGATACGCAGTATTTT. It is translated as CASSQADRRSTDTQYF. J is TRBJ2-3 and V is TRBV18; tentative D call: TRBD1 (6 bases). Germline V gene data show CDR1 as KGHSH and CDR2 as LQKENI. The CDR3 sequence is 16 residues long. Trimming pared 6 bases from V and 0 bases from J, leaving 16 bases between.

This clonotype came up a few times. This CDR3 reads CASSSQLFNEKLFF. The CDR3, as DNA: TGTGCCAGCAGTTCACAGCTGTTTAATGAAAAACTGTTTTTT. The chain recombines TRBV28 with TRBJ1-4, with no clear D. Trimming pared 4 bases from V and 4 bases from J, leaving 10 bases between. CDR3 length equals 14 residues. Germline CDR1 and CDR2: MDHEN and SYDVKM.

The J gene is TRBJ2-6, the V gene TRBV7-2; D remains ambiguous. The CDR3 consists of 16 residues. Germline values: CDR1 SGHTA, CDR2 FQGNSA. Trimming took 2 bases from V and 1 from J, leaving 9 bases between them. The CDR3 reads CASSLSFGSGANVLTF. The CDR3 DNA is TGTGCCAGCAGCTTATCATTCGGTTCTGGGGCCAACGTCCTGACTTTC. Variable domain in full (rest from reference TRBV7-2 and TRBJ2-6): GAGVSQSPSNKVTEKGKDVELRCDPISGHTALYWYRQSLGQGLEFLIYFQGNSAPDKSGLPSDRFSAERTGGSVSTLTIQRTQQEDSAVYLCASSLSFGSGANVLTFGAGSRLTVL.

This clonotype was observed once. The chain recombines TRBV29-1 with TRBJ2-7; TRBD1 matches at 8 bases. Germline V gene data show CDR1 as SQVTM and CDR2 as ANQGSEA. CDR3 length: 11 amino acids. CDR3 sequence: CGTGNTYEQYF. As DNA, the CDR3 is TGCGGGACAGGCAATACCTACGAGCAGTACTTC.

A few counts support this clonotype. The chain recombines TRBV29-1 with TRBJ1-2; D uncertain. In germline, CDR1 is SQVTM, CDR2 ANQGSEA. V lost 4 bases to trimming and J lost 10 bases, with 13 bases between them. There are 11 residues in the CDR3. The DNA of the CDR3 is TGCAGCGTTGGACAATTTGAAGCCTACACCTTC. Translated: CSVGQFEAYTF. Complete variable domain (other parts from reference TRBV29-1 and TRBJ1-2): SAVISQKPSRDICQRGTSLTIQCQVDSQVTMMFWYRQQPGQSLTLIATANQGSEATYESGFVIDKFPISRPNLTFSTLTVSNMSPEDSSIYLCSVGQFEAYTFGSGTRLTVV.

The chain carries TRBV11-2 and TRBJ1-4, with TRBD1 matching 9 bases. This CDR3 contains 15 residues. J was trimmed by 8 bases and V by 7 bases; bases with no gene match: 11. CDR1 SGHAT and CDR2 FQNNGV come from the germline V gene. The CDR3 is CASTFLGTGLEKLFF. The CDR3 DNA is TGTGCCAGCACCTTCCTGGGGACAGGGTTGGAAAAACTGTTTTTT.

CDR3 coding DNA: TGCGCCAGCAGCCCTGGACTAGCGGGGGGCCTCACAGATACGCAGTATTTT. Residues: CASSPGLAGGLTDTQYF. The chain combines TRBV5-1 with TRBJ2-3, with 14 bases that match TRBD2. The CDR3 covers 17 residues. V lost 4 bases, J lost 2 bases, and 6 bases stayed unmatched. Germline CDR1 is SGHRS and CDR2 is YFSETQ.

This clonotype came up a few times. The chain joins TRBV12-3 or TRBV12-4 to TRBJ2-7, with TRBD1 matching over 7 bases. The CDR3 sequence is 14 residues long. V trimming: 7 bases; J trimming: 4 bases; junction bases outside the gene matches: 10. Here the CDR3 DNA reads TGTGCCAGCATCACAAAGGGACAGCCATACGAGCAGTACTTC. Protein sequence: CASITKGQPYEQYF.

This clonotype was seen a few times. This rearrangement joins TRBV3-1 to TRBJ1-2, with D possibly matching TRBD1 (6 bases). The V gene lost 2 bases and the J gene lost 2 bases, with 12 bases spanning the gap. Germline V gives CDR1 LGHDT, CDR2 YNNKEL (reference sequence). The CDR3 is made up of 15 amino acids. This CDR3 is CASSQRGQRNYGYTF. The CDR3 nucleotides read TGTGCCAGCAGCCAACGAGGACAGCGAAACTATGGCTACACCTTC.

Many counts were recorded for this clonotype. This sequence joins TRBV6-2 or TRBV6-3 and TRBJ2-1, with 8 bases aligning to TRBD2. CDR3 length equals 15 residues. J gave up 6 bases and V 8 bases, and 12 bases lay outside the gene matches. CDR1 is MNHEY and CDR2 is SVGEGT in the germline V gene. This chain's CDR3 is CASGPATSVTNEQFF. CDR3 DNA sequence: TGTGCCAGCGGCCCTGCGACTAGCGTTACCAATGAGCAGTTCTTC.

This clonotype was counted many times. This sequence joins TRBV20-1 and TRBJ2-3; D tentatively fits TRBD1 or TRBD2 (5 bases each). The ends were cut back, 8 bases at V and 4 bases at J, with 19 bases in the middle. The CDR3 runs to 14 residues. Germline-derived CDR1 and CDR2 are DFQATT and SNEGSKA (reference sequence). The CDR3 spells CSTLLGARADTQYF. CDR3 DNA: TGCAGTACGCTACTCGGGGCTCGGGCAGATACGCAGTATTTT.

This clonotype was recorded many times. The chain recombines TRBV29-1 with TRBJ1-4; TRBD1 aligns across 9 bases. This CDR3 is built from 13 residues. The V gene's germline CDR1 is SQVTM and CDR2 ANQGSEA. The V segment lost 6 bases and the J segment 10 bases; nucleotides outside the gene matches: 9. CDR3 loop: CSVRQGQGGKLFF. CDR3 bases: TGCAGCGTAAGACAGGGACAGGGAGGAAAACTGTTTTTT.

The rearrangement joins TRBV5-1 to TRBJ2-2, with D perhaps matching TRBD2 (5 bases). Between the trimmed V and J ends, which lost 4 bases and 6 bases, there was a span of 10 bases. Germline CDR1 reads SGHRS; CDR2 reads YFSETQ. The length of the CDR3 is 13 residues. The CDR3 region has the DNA TGCGCCAGCAGCCCTGGACTCCCCGGGGAGCTGTTTTTT. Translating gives CASSPGLPGELFF.

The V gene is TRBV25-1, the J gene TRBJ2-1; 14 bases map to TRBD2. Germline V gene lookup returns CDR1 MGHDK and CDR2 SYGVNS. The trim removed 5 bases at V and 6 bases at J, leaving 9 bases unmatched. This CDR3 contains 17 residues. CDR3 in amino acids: CASSQRTGTSGSNEQFF. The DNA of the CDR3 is TGTGCCAGCAGTCAAAGGACCGGGACTAGCGGGAGCAATGAGCAGTTCTTC.

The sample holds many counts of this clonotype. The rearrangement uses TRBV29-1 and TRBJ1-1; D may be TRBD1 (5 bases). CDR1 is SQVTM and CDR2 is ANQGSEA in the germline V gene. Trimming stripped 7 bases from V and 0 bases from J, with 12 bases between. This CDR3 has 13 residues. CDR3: CSASRDLNTEAFF. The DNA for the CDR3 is TGCAGCGCCTCCAGGGACCTGAACACTGAAGCTTTCTTT.

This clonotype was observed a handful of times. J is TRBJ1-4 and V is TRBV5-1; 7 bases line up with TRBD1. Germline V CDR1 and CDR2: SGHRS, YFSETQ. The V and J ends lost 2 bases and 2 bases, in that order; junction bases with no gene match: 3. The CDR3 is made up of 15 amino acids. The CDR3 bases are TGCGCCAGCAGCTTACAGGGGCTTACTAATGAAAAACTGTTTTTT. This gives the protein CASSLQGLTNEKLFF.

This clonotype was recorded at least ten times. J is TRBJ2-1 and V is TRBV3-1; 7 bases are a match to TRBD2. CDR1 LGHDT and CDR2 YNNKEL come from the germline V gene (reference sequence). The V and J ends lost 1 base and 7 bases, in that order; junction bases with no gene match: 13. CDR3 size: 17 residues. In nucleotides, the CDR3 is TGTGCCAGCAGCCAAGGGTTTTCGGCGGGAGATATAAATGAGCAGTTCTTC. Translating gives CASSQGFSAGDINEQFF.

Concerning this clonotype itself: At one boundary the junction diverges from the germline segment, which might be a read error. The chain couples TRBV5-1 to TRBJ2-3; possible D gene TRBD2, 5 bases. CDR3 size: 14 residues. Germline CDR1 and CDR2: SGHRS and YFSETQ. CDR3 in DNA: TGCGCTAGCAGTTTTGAGGGTCTCACAGATACGCAGTATTTT. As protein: CASSFEGLTDTQYF.

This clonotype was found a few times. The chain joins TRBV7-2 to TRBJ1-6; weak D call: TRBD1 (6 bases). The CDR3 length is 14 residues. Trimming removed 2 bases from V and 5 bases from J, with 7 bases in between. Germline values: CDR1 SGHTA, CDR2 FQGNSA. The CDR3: CASSLRDNNSPLHF. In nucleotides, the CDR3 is TGTGCCAGCAGCTTAAGGGACAATAATTCACCCCTCCACTTT.